This T cell receptor beta chain was retrieved from a study of cytomegalovirus exposure and HLA in healthy donors. Study-wide results and caveats: Researchers counted about 150 TCR beta chains as cytomegalovirus-associated. A later analysis revealed that TCR association rates differed between HLA loci, peaking at DRB1 and bottoming out at HLA-C.

Primers: 60 Vbeta forward and 13 Jbeta reverse. Profiled with immunoSEQ multiplex PCR; TCRdb holds only in-frame clones, not every one. Among 200,000 to 250,000 clones listed, around 86% were seen once. In this sample, this clone turned up a few times. What it binds is not known. The same CDR3 is also encoded by other DNA sequences in this sample. Trimming left V 5 bases short and J 0 bases short, with 5 bases between. The CDR3 has 13 residues. CDR1 and CDR2 (germline): MGHDK, SYGVNS. The sequence was collected from a woman aged 50 to 60 in good health and CMV-seropositive. This chain connects TRBV25-1 to TRBJ1-3; D gene uncertain. The sequencing sample was made of PBMCs. CDR3 nucleotides: TGTGCCAGCAGTACATACTCTGGAAACACCATATATTTT. Amino acid sequence: CASSTYSGNTIYF.